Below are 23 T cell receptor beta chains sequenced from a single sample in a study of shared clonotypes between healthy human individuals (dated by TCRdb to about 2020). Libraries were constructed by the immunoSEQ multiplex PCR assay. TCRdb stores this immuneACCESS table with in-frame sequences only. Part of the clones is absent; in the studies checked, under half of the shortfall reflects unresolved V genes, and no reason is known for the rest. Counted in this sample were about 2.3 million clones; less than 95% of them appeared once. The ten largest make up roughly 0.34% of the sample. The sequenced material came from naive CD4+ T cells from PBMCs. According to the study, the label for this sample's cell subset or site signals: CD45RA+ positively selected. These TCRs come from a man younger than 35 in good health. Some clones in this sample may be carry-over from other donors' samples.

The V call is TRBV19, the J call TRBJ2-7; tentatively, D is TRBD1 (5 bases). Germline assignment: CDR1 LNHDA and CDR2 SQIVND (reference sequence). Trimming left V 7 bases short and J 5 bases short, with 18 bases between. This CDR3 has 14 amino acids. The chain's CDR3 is CASTYKAGPDEQYF. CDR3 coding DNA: TGTGCCAGTACCTATAAAGCAGGGCCAGACGAGCAGTACTTC.

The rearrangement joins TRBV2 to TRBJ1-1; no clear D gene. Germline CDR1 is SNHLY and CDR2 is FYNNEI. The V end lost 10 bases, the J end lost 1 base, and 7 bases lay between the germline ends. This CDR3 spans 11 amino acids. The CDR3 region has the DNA TGTGCCACACGGCGGAACACTGAAGCTTTCTTT. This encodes CATRRNTEAFF.

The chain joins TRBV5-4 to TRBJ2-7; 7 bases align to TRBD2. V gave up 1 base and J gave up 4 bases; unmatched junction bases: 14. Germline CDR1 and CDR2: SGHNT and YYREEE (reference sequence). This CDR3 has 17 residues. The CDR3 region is CASSLYVGGGGSYEQYF. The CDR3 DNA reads TGTGCCAGCAGCTTGTACGTCGGTGGGGGGGGATCGTACGAGCAGTACTTC.

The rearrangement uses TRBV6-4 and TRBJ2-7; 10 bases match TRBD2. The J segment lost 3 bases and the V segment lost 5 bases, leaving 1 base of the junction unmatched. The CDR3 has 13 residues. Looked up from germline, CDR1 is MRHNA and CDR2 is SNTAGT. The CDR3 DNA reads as TGTGCCAGCAGTCGACTAGCGGGCTACGAGCAGTACTTC. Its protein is CASSRLAGYEQYF.

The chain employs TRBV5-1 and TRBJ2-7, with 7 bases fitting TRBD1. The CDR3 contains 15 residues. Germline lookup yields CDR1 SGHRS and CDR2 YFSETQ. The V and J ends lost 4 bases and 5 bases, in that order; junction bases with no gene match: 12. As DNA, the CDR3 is TGCGCCAGCAGCCACAACACAGGGGAGCTCGACGAGCAGTACTTC. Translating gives CASSHNTGELDEQYF.

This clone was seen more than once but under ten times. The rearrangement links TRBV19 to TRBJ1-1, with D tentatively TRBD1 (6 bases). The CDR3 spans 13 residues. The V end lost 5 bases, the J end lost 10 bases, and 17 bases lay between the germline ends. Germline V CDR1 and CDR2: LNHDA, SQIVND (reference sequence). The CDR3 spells CASSPREGRGAFF. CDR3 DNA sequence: TGTGCCAGTAGTCCCCGGGAGGGCAGGGGAGCTTTCTTT.

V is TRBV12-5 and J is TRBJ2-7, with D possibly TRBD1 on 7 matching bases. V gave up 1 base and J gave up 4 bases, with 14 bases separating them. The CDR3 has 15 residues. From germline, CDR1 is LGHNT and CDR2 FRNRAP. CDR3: CASGLGAAGGYEQYF. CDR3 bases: TGTGCTAGTGGTTTGGGGGCTGCAGGGGGGTACGAGCAGTACTTC.

CDR3 protein: CASSWTGDSNQPQHF. CDR3 bases: TGCGCCAGCAGCTGGACAGGGGATAGCAATCAGCCCCAGCATTTT. The chain has TRBV5-1 and TRBJ1-5, with 9 bases lining up with TRBD1. V lost 3 bases to trimming and J lost 0 bases; unmatched junction nucleotides: 1. Germline V gene sequence: CDR1 SGHRS, CDR2 YFSETQ. This CDR3 comprises 15 residues. The full variable domain, with the rest looked up from reference TRBV5-1 and TRBJ1-5, is KAGVTQTPRYLIKTRGQQVTLSCSPISGHRSVSWYQQTPGQGLQFLFEYFSETQRNKGNFPGRFSGRQFSNSRSEMNVSTLELGDSALYLCASSWTGDSNQPQHFGDGTRLSIL.

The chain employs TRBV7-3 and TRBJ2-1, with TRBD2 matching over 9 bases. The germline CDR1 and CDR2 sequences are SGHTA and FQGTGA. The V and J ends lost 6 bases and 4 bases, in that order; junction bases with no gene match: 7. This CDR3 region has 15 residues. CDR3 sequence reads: CASSRGLARYNEQFF. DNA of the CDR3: TGTGCCAGCAGTCGAGGACTAGCGCGATACAATGAGCAGTTCTTC. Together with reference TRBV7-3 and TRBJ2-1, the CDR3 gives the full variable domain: GAGVSQTPSNKVTEKGKYVELRCDPISGHTALYWYRQSLGQGPEFLIYFQGTGAADDSGLPNDRFFAVRPEGSVSTLKIQRTERGDSAVYLCASSRGLARYNEQFFGPGTRLTVL.

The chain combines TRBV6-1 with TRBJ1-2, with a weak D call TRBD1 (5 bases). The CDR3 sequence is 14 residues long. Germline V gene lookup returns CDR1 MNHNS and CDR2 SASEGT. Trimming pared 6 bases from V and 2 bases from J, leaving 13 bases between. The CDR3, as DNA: TGTGCCAGCAGCCGAGACAGCTTAAACTATGGCTACACCTTC. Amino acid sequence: CASSRDSLNYGYTF.

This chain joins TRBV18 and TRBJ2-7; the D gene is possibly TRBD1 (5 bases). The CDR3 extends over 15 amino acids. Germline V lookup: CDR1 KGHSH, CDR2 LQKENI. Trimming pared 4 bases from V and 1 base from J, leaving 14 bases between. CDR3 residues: CASSLGERVSYEQYF. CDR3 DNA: TGTGCCAGCTCACTAGGGGAACGAGTATCCTACGAGCAGTACTTC.

In DNA form, the CDR3 reads TGTGCCAGCACCGTGACTAGCGGGACGGTGACTCGGCAGTTCTTC. Amino acids: CASTVTSGTVTRQFF. The rearrangement joins TRBV5-4 to TRBJ2-1; the match to TRBD2 covers 11 bases. Germline CDR1 SGHNT, CDR2 YYREEE (reference sequence). The CDR3 has 15 residues. V trimming: 6 bases; J trimming: 12 bases; junction bases outside the gene matches: 14.

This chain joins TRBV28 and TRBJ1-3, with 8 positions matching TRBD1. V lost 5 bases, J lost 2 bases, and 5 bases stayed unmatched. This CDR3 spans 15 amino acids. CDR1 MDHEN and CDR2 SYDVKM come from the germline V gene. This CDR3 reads CASSRMTGAGNTIYF. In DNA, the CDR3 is TGTGCCAGCAGTAGAATGACAGGGGCTGGAAACACCATATATTTT.

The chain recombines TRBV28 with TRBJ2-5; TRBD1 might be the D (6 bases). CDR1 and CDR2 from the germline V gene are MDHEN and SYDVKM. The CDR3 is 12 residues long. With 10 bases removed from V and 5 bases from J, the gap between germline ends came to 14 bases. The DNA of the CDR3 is TGTGCCACGGGTCTGAGGGGGGAGACCCAGTACTTC. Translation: CATGLRGETQYF. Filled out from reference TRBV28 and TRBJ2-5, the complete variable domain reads DVKVTQSSRYLVKRTGEKVFLECVQDMDHENMFWYRQDPGLGLRLIYFSYDVKMKEKGDIPEGYSVSREKKERFSLILESASTNQTSMYLCATGLRGETQYFGPGTRLLVL.

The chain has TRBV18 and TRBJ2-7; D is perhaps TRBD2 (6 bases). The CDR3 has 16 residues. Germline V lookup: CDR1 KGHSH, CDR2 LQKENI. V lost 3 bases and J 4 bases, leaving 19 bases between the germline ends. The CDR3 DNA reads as TGTGCCAGCTCACCCGCACCACTGGGAGGCTCTTACGAGCAGTACTTC. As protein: CASSPAPLGGSYEQYF. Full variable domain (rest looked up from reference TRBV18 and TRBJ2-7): NAGVMQNPRHLVRRRGQEARLRCSPMKGHSHVYWYRQLPEEGLKFMVYLQKENIIDESGMPKERFSAEFPKEGPSILRIQQVVRGDSAAYFCASSPAPLGGSYEQYFGPGTRLTVT.

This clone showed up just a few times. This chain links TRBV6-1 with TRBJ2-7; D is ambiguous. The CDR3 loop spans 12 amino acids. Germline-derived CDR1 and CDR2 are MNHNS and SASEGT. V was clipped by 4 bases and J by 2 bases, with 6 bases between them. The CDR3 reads CASSVKPYEQYF. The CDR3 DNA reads TGTGCCAGCAGTGTCAAACCCTACGAGCAGTACTTC.

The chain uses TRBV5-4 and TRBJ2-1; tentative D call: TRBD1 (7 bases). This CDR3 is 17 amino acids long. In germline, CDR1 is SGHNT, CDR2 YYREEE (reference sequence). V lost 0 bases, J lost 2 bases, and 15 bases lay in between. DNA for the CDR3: TGTGCCAGCAGCTTGGGTGGAGGGGGCGCGACCTACAATGAGCAGTTCTTC. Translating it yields CASSLGGGGATYNEQFF. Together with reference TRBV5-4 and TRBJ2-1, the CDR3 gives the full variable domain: ETGVTQSPTHLIKTRGQQVTLRCSSQSGHNTVSWYQQALGQGPQFIFQYYREEENGRGNFPPRFSGLQFPNYSSELNVNALELDDSALYLCASSLGGGGATYNEQFFGPGTRLTVL.

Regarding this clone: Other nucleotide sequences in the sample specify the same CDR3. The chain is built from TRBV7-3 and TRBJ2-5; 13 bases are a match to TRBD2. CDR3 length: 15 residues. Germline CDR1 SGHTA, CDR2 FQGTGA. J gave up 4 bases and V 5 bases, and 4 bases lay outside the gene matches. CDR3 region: CASSPLAGGPETQYF. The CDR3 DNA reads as TGTGCCAGCAGCCCACTAGCGGGAGGGCCAGAGACCCAGTACTTC.

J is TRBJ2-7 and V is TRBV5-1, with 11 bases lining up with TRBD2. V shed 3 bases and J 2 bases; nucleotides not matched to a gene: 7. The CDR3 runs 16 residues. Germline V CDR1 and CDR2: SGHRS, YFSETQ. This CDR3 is CASSSISGRAPYEQYF. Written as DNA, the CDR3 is TGCGCCAGCAGCTCCATTAGCGGGAGGGCCCCCTACGAGCAGTACTTC.

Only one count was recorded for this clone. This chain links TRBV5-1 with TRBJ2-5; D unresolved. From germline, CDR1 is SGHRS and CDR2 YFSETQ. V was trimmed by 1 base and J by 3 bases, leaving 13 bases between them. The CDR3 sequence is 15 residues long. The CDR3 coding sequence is TGCGCCAGCAGCTTGAGACCCCTCCCAGAAGAGACCCAGTACTTC. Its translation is CASSLRPLPEETQYF.

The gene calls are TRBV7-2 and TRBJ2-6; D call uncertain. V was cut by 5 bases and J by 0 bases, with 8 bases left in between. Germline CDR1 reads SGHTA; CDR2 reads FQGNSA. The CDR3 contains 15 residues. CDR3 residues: CASSAWGSGANVLTF. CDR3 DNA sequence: TGTGCCAGCAGCGCATGGGGCTCTGGGGCCAACGTCCTGACTTTC.

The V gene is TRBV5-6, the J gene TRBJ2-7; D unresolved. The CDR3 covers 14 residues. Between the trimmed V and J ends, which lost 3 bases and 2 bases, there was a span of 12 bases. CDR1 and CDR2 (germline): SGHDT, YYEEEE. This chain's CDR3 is CASSSYGRTYEQYF. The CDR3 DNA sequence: TGTGCCAGCAGCTCATATGGACGAACCTACGAGCAGTACTTC.

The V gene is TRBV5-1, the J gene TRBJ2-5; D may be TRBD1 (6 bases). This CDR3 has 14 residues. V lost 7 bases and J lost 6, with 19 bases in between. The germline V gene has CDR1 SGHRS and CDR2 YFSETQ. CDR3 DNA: TGCGCCAGCTTGGATCCTCAGGGGTCCAAGACCCAGTACTTC. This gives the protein CASLDPQGSKTQYF. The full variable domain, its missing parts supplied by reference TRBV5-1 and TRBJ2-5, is KAGVTQTPRYLIKTRGQQVTLSCSPISGHRSVSWYQQTPGQGLQFLFEYFSETQRNKGNFPGRFSGRQFSNSRSEMNVSTLELGDSALYLCASLDPQGSKTQYFGPGTRLLVL.